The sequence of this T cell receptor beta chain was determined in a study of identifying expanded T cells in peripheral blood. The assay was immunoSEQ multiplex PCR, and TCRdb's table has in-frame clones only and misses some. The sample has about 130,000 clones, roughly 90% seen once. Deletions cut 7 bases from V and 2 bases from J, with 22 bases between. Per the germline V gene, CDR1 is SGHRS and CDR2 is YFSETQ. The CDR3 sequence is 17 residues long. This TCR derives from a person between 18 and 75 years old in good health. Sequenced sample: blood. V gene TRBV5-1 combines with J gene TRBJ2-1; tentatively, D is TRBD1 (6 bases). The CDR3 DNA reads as TGCGCCAGCGGTTGGCCCGCAGGGGCCCCCACCTACAATGAGCAGTTCTTC. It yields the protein CASGWPAGAPTYNEQFF.